This T cell receptor beta chain was recovered during a study of T cell changes during pregnancy in multiple sclerosis. The CDR3 sequence is 13 residues long. Germline CDR1 reads MGHDK; CDR2 reads SYGVNS. Trimming removed 3 bases at V and 7 bases at J, with 12 bases between. Profiled with immunoSEQ multiplex PCR; TCRdb holds only in-frame clones, not every one. The profile shows about 36,000 clones, 93% of them singletons. Source: CD4+ T cells from peripheral blood mononuclear cells, taken in the first trimester of pregnancy. The source of this sequence is a female donor with multiple sclerosis, enrolled in a pregnancy study. The genes are TRBV25-1 and TRBJ1-1; D is possibly TRBD1 (5 bases). In DNA, the CDR3 is TGTGCCAGCAGTGATCCAGGGCGGAATGAAGCTTTCTTT. Residues: CASSDPGRNEAFF. Based on the CDR3 plus reference TRBV25-1 and TRBJ1-1, the full variable domain is EADIYQTPRYLVIGTGKKITLECSQTMGHDKMYWYQQDPGMELHLIHYSYGVNSTEKGDLSSESTVSRIRTEHFPLTLESARPSHTSQYLCASSDPGRNEAFFGQGTRLTVV.